These 10 T cell receptor beta chains were all obtained from the same sample, sequenced in a study of cytomegalovirus exposure and HLA in healthy donors. PCR used 60 Vbeta primers and 13 Jbeta primers. Repertoires were generated with immunoSEQ multiplex PCR, while TCRdb's copy carries only in-frame clones and drops some. Of some 100,000 clones listed, about four fifths are singletons. The sequenced sample was PBMCs. All receptors derive from a woman in her 40s in good health and CMV-seronegative.

The J gene is TRBJ2-2, the V gene TRBV5-1; TRBD2 agrees at 13 bases. The J segment lost 3 bases and the V segment lost 5 bases, leaving 10 bases of the junction unmatched. The CDR3 covers 18 residues. The germline V gene has CDR1 SGHRS and CDR2 YFSETQ. CDR3 coding DNA: TGCGCCAGCAGTACTTCTGGGACTAGCGGGATAGACACCGGGGAGCTGTTTTTT. Translation: CASSTSGTSGIDTGELFF.

V is TRBV28 and J is TRBJ2-7, with a tentative D call TRBD2 (5 bases). CDR1 and CDR2 from the germline V gene are MDHEN and SYDVKM. Trimming pared 5 bases from V and 3 bases from J, leaving 14 bases between. This CDR3 is built from 14 residues. CDR3 protein: CASSLTPRDYEQYF. CDR3 nucleotide sequence: TGTGCCAGCAGTCTGACTCCGAGGGACTACGAGCAGTACTTC. The entire variable domain, with the rest obtained from reference TRBV28 and TRBJ2-7, is as follows: DVKVTQSSRYLVKRTGEKVFLECVQDMDHENMFWYRQDPGLGLRLIYFSYDVKMKEKGDIPEGYSVSREKKERFSLILESASTNQTSMYLCASSLTPRDYEQYFGPGTRLTVT.

In this sample, this clone turned up once. The chain links TRBV2 to TRBJ1-6, with 9 bases matching TRBD1. V was pared by 4 bases and J by 6 bases, with 7 bases of the junction left unmatched. The CDR3 contains 16 residues. CDR1 and CDR2 from the germline V gene are SNHLY and FYNNEI. The CDR3: CASSVWTGVGNSPLHF. CDR3 nucleotides: TGTGCCAGCAGTGTCTGGACAGGGGTCGGTAATTCACCCCTCCACTTT.

The genes are TRBV5-4 and TRBJ2-1; TRBD1 is a possible D gene (6 bases). From germline, CDR1 is SGHNT and CDR2 YYREEE (reference sequence). The germline V and J ends were trimmed by 5 bases and 6 bases, with 18 bases remaining between them. The CDR3 covers 15 residues. The CDR3 sequence is CASSWTRGSGNEQFF. CDR3 DNA: TGTGCCAGCAGTTGGACCAGGGGATCCGGCAATGAGCAGTTCTTC.

J is TRBJ1-1 and V is TRBV5-6; no clear D. The CDR3 length is 16 residues. V lost 1 base and J lost 5, with 18 bases in between. Germline V gives CDR1 SGHDT, CDR2 YYEEEE. CDR3 in amino acids: CASSLFVAPEGTEAFF. Here the CDR3 DNA reads TGTGCCAGCAGCTTGTTCGTAGCCCCCGAGGGTACTGAAGCTTTCTTT.

This clone was observed once. The chain couples TRBV25-1 to TRBJ1-1, with D maybe TRBD1 (6 bases). Trimming took off 7 bases at V and 4 bases at J, with 13 bases between the two ends. This CDR3 has 13 residues. CDR1 is MGHDK, CDR2 SYGVNS, per germline. CDR3 loop: CASISGGGTEAFF. Written as DNA, the CDR3 is TGTGCCAGCATCTCGGGGGGCGGCACTGAAGCTTTCTTT.

The rearrangement joins TRBV5-4 to TRBJ1-2, with TRBD1 identical over 7 bases. The CDR3 contains 15 residues. Germline CDR1 SGHNT, CDR2 YYREEE (reference sequence). V lost 3 bases, J lost 6 bases, and 11 bases stayed unmatched. Here the CDR3 reads CASSSNADREDGYTF. In DNA, the CDR3 is TGTGCCAGCAGCTCAAACGCCGACAGGGAGGATGGCTACACCTTC. The whole variable domain, remainder taken from reference TRBV5-4 and TRBJ1-2, is ETGVTQSPTHLIKTRGQQVTLRCSSQSGHNTVSWYQQALGQGPQFIFQYYREEENGRGNFPPRFSGLQFPNYSSELNVNALELDDSALYLCASSSNADREDGYTFGSGTRLTVV.

The chain links TRBV11-3 to TRBJ2-1; possibly TRBD2 for D (7 bases). With 2 bases removed from V and 9 bases from J, the gap between germline ends came to 17 bases. This CDR3 has 15 amino acids. Germline-derived CDR1 and CDR2 are SGHNT and YENEEA. The CDR3 DNA is TGTGCCAGCAGCTTACGGGGGGCCCCGCCTCGTGAGCAGTTCTTC. Translating gives CASSLRGAPPREQFF.

This sequence joins TRBV15 and TRBJ1-2; D might be TRBD1 (6 bases). The CDR3 runs to 16 residues. V lost 0 bases to trimming and J lost 7 bases, with 18 bases between them. The germline CDR1 and CDR2 sequences are LNHNV and YYDKDF (reference sequence). As DNA, the CDR3 is TGTGCCACCAGCAGAGATTTATCACAGGGCCCTTTTGGCTACACCTTC. This translates into CATSRDLSQGPFGYTF.

With respect to this clone: Other DNA sequences from this sample encode an identical CDR3 as well. The chain joins TRBV11-2 to TRBJ2-7, with 11 bases matching TRBD2. Losses at the gene ends were 5 bases for V and 3 bases for J; bases not matched to a gene: 9. The CDR3 runs to 16 residues. CDR1 is SGHAT, CDR2 FQNNGV, per germline. As DNA, the CDR3 is TGTGCCAGCAGCGTATCTAGCGGGGGGAAGAACTACGAGCAGTACTTC. It encodes CASSVSSGGKNYEQYF.